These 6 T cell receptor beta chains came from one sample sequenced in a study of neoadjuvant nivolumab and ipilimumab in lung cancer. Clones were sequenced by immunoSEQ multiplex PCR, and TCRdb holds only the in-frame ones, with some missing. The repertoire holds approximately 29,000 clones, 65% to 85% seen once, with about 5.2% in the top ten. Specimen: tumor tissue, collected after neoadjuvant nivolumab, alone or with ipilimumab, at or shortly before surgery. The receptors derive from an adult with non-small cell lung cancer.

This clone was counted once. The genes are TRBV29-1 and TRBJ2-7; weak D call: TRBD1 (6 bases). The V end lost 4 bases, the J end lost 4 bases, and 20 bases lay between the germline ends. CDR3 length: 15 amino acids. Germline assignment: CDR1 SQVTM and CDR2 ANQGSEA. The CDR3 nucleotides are TGCAGCGTTGCTGGCCTAGGAGTCAGGGGTTACGAGCAGTACTTC. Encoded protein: CSVAGLGVRGYEQYF.

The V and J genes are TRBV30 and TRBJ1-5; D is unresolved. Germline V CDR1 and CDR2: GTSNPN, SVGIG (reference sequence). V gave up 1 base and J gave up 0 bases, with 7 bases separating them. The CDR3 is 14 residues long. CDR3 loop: CAWSGADSNQPQHF. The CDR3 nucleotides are TGTGCCTGGAGTGGGGCAGATAGCAATCAGCCCCAGCATTTT.

CDR3 in amino acids: CASSLAQGMNTEAFF. In nucleotides, the CDR3 is TGCGCCAGCAGCTTGGCCCAGGGAATGAACACTGAAGCTTTCTTT. The rearrangement joins TRBV5-1 to TRBJ1-1; possible D gene TRBD1, 5 bases. The CDR3 has 15 amino acids. V was clipped by 0 bases and J by 0 bases, with 9 bases between them. Germline assignment: CDR1 SGHRS and CDR2 YFSETQ.

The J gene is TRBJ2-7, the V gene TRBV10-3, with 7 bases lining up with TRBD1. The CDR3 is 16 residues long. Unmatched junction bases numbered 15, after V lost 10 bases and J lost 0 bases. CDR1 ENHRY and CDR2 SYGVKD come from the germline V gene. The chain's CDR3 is CATEGQPDRSSYEQYF. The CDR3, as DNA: TGTGCCACCGAGGGACAGCCGGACAGGAGCTCCTACGAGCAGTACTTC.

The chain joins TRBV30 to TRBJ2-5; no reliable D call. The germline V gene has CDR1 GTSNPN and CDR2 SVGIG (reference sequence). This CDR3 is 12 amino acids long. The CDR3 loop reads CAAIAHQETQYF. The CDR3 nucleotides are TGTGCTGCAATAGCCCACCAAGAGACCCAGTACTTC. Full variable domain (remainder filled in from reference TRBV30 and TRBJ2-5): SQTIHQWPATLVQPVGSPLSLECTVEGTSNPNLYWYRQAAGRGLQLLFYSVGIGQISSEVPQNLSASRPQDRQFILSSKKLLLSDSGFYLCAAIAHQETQYFGPGTRLLVL.

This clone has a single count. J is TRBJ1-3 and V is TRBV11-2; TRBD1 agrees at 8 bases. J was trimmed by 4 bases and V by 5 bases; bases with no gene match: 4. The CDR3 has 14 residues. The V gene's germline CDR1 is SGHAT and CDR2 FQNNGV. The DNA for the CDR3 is TGTGCCAGCAGCAGCAGGGGGCGAGGAAACACCATATATTTT. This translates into CASSSRGRGNTIYF.